These T cell receptor beta chains were read from a single sample in a study of blood T cell repertoires in COVID-19. Sequenced by immunoSEQ multiplex PCR; TCRdb stores in-frame clones only, minus some. Seen here are around 94,000 clones, roughly 90% observed once, and the top ten hold 1.5% to 2.5%. Source material: peripheral blood. The receptors were gathered from a woman aged 50 to 60 with COVID-19, enrolled during active disease. Each CDR3 is given with its conserved first and last residue. D genes are given only for firm matches. Size values are once, few and many counts, or a class for expanded clones, and some rows have none.

d_gene: -; j_gene: TRBJ1-2; abundance: -; v_gene: TRBV5-6; CDR3nt: TGTGCCAGCAGCTTAGACAGGCGTTATGGCTACACCTTC; CDR3aa: CASSLDRRYGYTF
d_gene: TRBD1; j_gene: TRBJ1-2; abundance: -; v_gene: TRBV5-4; CDR3nt: TGTGCCAGCAGCTTGGGGGGCGGACAGGGGCGTAACTATGGCTACACCTTC; CDR3aa: CASSLGGGQGRNYGYTF
d_gene: TRBD1; j_gene: TRBJ1-1; abundance: -; v_gene: TRBV5-1; CDR3nt: TGCGCCAGCAGCTTGGGACAGGGGTTGAACACTGAAGCTTTCTTT; CDR3aa: CASSLGQGLNTEAFF
d_gene: -; j_gene: TRBJ1-1; abundance: -; v_gene: TRBV19; CDR3nt: TGTGCCAGTAGTTTTAATACACCCGGCAGGGGCACTGAAGCTTTCTTT; CDR3aa: CASSFNTPGRGTEAFF
d_gene: -; j_gene: TRBJ1-3; abundance: -; v_gene: TRBV7-6; CDR3nt: TGTGCCAGCAGCTTAGGCGGTCCGGGCTCTGGAAACACCATATATTTT; CDR3aa: CASSLGGPGSGNTIYF
d_gene: -; j_gene: TRBJ1-4; abundance: -; v_gene: TRBV7-8; CDR3nt: TGTGCCAGCAGCTTTCGGAGGGATACTAATGAAAAACTGTTTTTT; CDR3aa: CASSFRRDTNEKLFF
d_gene: -; j_gene: TRBJ1-1; abundance: -; v_gene: TRBV2; CDR3nt: TGTGCCAGCAGTACAGCTATGAACACTGAAGCTTTCTTT; CDR3aa: CASSTAMNTEAFF
d_gene: TRBD2; j_gene: TRBJ2-6; abundance: -; v_gene: TRBV19; CDR3nt: TGTGCCAGTAGTGAGCGACTGGCGGGGGGTTTCTCTGGGGCCAACGTCCTGACTTTC; CDR3aa: CASSERLAGGFSGANVLTF
d_gene: TRBD1; j_gene: TRBJ1-2; abundance: -; v_gene: TRBV7-2; CDR3nt: TGTGCCAGCAGCTTAGGAGGGACAGTATATGGCTACACCTTC; CDR3aa: CASSLGGTVYGYTF
d_gene: -; j_gene: TRBJ1-1; abundance: -; v_gene: TRBV13; CDR3nt: TGTGCCAGCAGCTTAACGAGGGCTATGAACACTGAAGCTTTCTTT; CDR3aa: CASSLTRAMNTEAFF
d_gene: -; j_gene: TRBJ2-3; abundance: -; v_gene: TRBV28; CDR3nt: TGTGCCAGCAGTTTATCGGGCAGGGGTACAGATACGCAGTATTTT; CDR3aa: CASSLSGRGTDTQYF
d_gene: -; j_gene: TRBJ2-1; abundance: -; v_gene: TRBV19; CDR3nt: TGTGCCAGTAGTATAGCTGGCTGGGAGCAGTTCTTC; CDR3aa: CASSIAGWEQFF
d_gene: TRBD1; j_gene: TRBJ1-5; abundance: -; v_gene: TRBV5-6; CDR3nt: TGTGCCAGCAGCTCAGACAGGGACCCTCAGCCCCAGCATTTT; CDR3aa: CASSSDRDPQPQHF
d_gene: -; j_gene: TRBJ1-5; abundance: -; v_gene: TRBV2; CDR3nt: TGTGCCAGCAGGGGTACTCAGGGATTGCGCAATCAGCCCCAGCATTTT; CDR3aa: CASRGTQGLRNQPQHF
d_gene: -; j_gene: TRBJ1-2; abundance: -; v_gene: TRBV4-3; CDR3nt: TGCGCCAGCAGCCAAGGTAACCGGGTCAGTTATGGCTACACCTTC; CDR3aa: CASSQGNRVSYGYTF
d_gene: -; j_gene: TRBJ1-1; abundance: -; v_gene: TRBV5-1; CDR3nt: TGCGCCAGCAGCCTTCGATCGGGGTCGAACACTGAAGCTTTCTTT; CDR3aa: CASSLRSGSNTEAFF
d_gene: -; j_gene: TRBJ2-2; abundance: once; v_gene: TRBV6-5; CDR3nt: TGTGCCAGTAGAAGAGGGTTAAACACCGGGGAGCTGTTTTTT; CDR3aa: CASRRGLNTGELFF
d_gene: TRBD1; j_gene: TRBJ1-1; abundance: -; v_gene: TRBV27; CDR3nt: TGTGCCAGCAGTTCCATCGGGACAGGGTTTAGGGTCCATATGAACACTGAAGCTTTCTTT; CDR3aa: CASSSIGTGFRVHMNTEAFF
d_gene: -; j_gene: TRBJ2-5; abundance: -; v_gene: TRBV30; CDR3nt: TGTGCCTGGACTCCCTGGGGTAGCGGACACGGAGAGACCCAGTACTTC; CDR3aa: CAWTPWGSGHGETQYF
d_gene: -; j_gene: TRBJ1-4; abundance: once; v_gene: TRBV6-5; CDR3nt: TGTGCCAGCAAGGGACAAGGCGAAAAACTGTTTTTT; CDR3aa: CASKGQGEKLFF
d_gene: -; j_gene: TRBJ2-1; abundance: -; v_gene: TRBV28; CDR3nt: TGTGCCAGCCTCCGCGGGCCCGTGGGTGAGCAGTTCTTC; CDR3aa: CASLRGPVGEQFF
d_gene: TRBD1; j_gene: TRBJ1-2; abundance: -; v_gene: TRBV5-6; CDR3nt: TGTGCCAGCAGCCCGGACAGGGGGGATTATGGCTACACCTTC; CDR3aa: CASSPDRGDYGYTF
d_gene: TRBD2; j_gene: TRBJ2-1; abundance: -; v_gene: TRBV7-6; CDR3nt: TGTGCCAGCAGCCCTCGGACTAGCGGGGGTCAAGGCGCCTACAATGAGCAGTTCTTC; CDR3aa: CASSPRTSGGQGAYNEQFF
d_gene: -; j_gene: TRBJ1-5; abundance: -; v_gene: TRBV15; CDR3nt: TGTGCCACCAGCACCCGGCGATGGGCGAATCAGCCCCAGCATTTT; CDR3aa: CATSTRRWANQPQHF
d_gene: -; j_gene: TRBJ2-1; abundance: -; v_gene: TRBV12-3/TRBV12-4; CDR3nt: TGTGCCAGCAATACCGGGAGCCACAATGAGCAGTTCTTC; CDR3aa: CASNTGSHNEQFF
d_gene: TRBD2; j_gene: TRBJ2-1; abundance: -; v_gene: TRBV2; CDR3nt: TGTGCCAGCAGTGAAATCCCGCTAGCGGGGGGGTTTGAGCAGTTCTTC; CDR3aa: CASSEIPLAGGFEQFF
d_gene: -; j_gene: TRBJ2-7; abundance: -; v_gene: TRBV14; CDR3nt: TGTGCCAGCAGTCGGCAGGGTAGCTCCTACGAGCAGTACTTC; CDR3aa: CASSRQGSSYEQYF
d_gene: -; j_gene: TRBJ1-2; abundance: -; v_gene: TRBV27; CDR3nt: TGTGCCAGCAGTTTATCGGGGGGCTATGGCTACACCTTC; CDR3aa: CASSLSGGYGYTF
d_gene: -; j_gene: TRBJ1-1; abundance: -; v_gene: TRBV19; CDR3nt: TGTGCCAGTTCAGGGATGAACACTGAAGCTTTCTTT; CDR3aa: CASSGMNTEAFF
d_gene: -; j_gene: TRBJ2-5; abundance: -; v_gene: TRBV5-5; CDR3nt: TGTGCCAGCAGCTCCAACCAGGACATCCAAGAGACCCAGTACTTC; CDR3aa: CASSSNQDIQETQYF
d_gene: -; j_gene: TRBJ1-2; abundance: -; v_gene: TRBV12-3/TRBV12-4; CDR3nt: TGTGCCAGCGGGGAGGGTGGCTACACCTTC; CDR3aa: CASGEGGYTF
d_gene: -; j_gene: TRBJ2-3; abundance: -; v_gene: TRBV6-5; CDR3nt: TGTGCCAGCAGTTACGTCGTCAGTAGCACAGATACGCAGTATTTT; CDR3aa: CASSYVVSSTDTQYF
d_gene: -; j_gene: TRBJ1-1; abundance: once; v_gene: TRBV2; CDR3nt: TGTGCCAGCACTCGGCCAGGGTTAGGACAGAAGAACACTGAAGCTTTCTTT; CDR3aa: CASTRPGLGQKNTEAFF
d_gene: TRBD1; j_gene: TRBJ1-4; abundance: -; v_gene: TRBV3-1/TRBV3-2; CDR3nt: TGTGCCAGCAGCCAAGTGGGACAGAGCGATGAAAAACTGTTTTTT; CDR3aa: CASSQVGQSDEKLFF
d_gene: TRBD1; j_gene: TRBJ1-2; abundance: -; v_gene: TRBV27; CDR3nt: TGTGCCAGCAGTTTAACCGCAGGGGGCGTAGATGGCTACACCTTC; CDR3aa: CASSLTAGGVDGYTF